This entry lists 30 T cell receptor beta chains sequenced from one sample in a study of T cells after yellow fever vaccination. TCRdb analysed the 5' RACE reads with MiXCR anew, one entry per CDR3 protein. The table lists some 320,000 distinct CDR3 sequences, less than 9.5% of them singletons. Sequenced material: CD4+ T cells sorted from PBMCs, taken 5 days after the yellow fever booster vaccination. These receptors all come from a man aged 18 to 35 who received the YFV17D yellow fever vaccine.

There are a few counts of this clonotype. The rearrangement uses TRBV7-2 and TRBJ1-5; no reliable D call. Germline V gene lookup returns CDR1 SGHTA and CDR2 FQGNSA. The V end lost 5 bases, the J end lost 0 bases, and 14 bases lay between the germline ends. This CDR3 region has 16 residues. This chain's CDR3 is CASSAHALNSNQPQHF. The CDR3 DNA reads TGTGCCAGCAGCGCCCATGCCCTGAATAGCAATCAGCCCCAGCATTTT.

Ten or more counts support this clonotype. This chain joins TRBV9 and TRBJ2-1, with a weak D call TRBD2 (6 bases). V was pared by 0 bases and J by 5 bases, with 9 bases between. CDR3 length: 14 amino acids. CDR1 is SGDLS, CDR2 YYNGEE, per germline. The CDR3 reads CASSVVAGNNEQFF. The CDR3 DNA reads as TGTGCCAGCAGCGTAGTTGCGGGAAACAATGAGCAGTTCTTC.

Only a few counts were recorded for this clonotype. The chain links TRBV7-2 to TRBJ2-5, with D unclear. The ends were cut back, 5 bases at V and 3 bases at J, with 10 bases in the middle. The CDR3 consists of 13 residues. Germline values: CDR1 SGHTA, CDR2 FQGNSA. This CDR3 is CASSGRTEETQYF. For the CDR3, the DNA is TGTGCCAGCAGCGGACGCACAGAAGAGACCCAGTACTTC.

The chain combines TRBV6-2 or TRBV6-3 with TRBJ1-1; TRBD1 might be the D (5 bases). Trimming took off 2 bases at V and 3 bases at J, with 10 bases between the two ends. This CDR3 region has 14 residues. The germline V gene encodes CDR1 MNHEY and CDR2 SVGEGT. The CDR3 sequence: CASSYGGVDTEAFF. The CDR3 DNA sequence: TGTGCCAGCAGTTACGGGGGAGTGGACACTGAAGCTTTCTTT.

The table lists this clonotype with a few counts. J is TRBJ2-3 and V is TRBV4-1; D not resolved. Trimming shortened V by 1 base and J by 5 bases, and 19 bases separated the two germline ends. The CDR3 contains 17 residues. CDR1 is MGHRA and CDR2 is YSYEKL in the germline V gene. Written as DNA, the CDR3 is TGCGCCAGCAGCCAAGTGGGAAGAACCGAAGGTGGAGATACGCAGTATTTT. This encodes CASSQVGRTEGGDTQYF.

This clonotype was detected a few times. The V gene is TRBV6-1, the J gene TRBJ1-2, with D possibly matching TRBD1 (5 bases). The CDR3 extends over 14 amino acids. Germline CDR1 MNHNS, CDR2 SASEGT. Trimming took 7 bases from V and 4 from J, leaving 16 bases between them. CDR3 loop: CASTPGGHLYGYTF. In DNA, the CDR3 is TGTGCCAGCACCCCGGGTGGACACCTCTATGGCTACACCTTC.

This clonotype occurred a few times. This chain joins TRBV5-6 and TRBJ2-2, with 9 bases matching TRBD1. V trimming: 0 bases; J trimming: 7 bases; junction bases outside the gene matches: 7. Per the germline V gene, CDR1 is SGHDT and CDR2 is YYEEEE. This CDR3 has 16 amino acids. The CDR3 bases are TGTGCCAGCAGCTTGGTGGGGACAGGGCTTCTCGGGGAGCTGTTTTTT. Its translation: CASSLVGTGLLGELFF.

This clonotype was picked up a small number of times. The genes are TRBV20-1 and TRBJ2-3; D is perhaps TRBD1 (6 bases). From germline, CDR1 is DFQATT and CDR2 SNEGSKA (reference sequence). The CDR3 contains 15 residues. Deletions cut 6 bases from V and 7 bases from J, with 23 bases between. Here the CDR3 reads CSAVLDPTGQNTQYF. Written as DNA, the CDR3 is TGCAGTGCAGTCCTTGACCCGACAGGACAAAATACGCAGTATTTT.

The chain is built from TRBV18 and TRBJ1-5; a weak D match, TRBD1 (6 bases). V was trimmed by 5 bases and J by 4 bases, leaving 12 bases between them. The CDR3 is made up of 14 amino acids. The germline gives CDR1 KGHSH, CDR2 LQKENI. Here the CDR3 reads CASSSADRNQPQHF. Here the CDR3 DNA reads TGTGCCAGCTCATCCGCGGACAGAAATCAGCCCCAGCATTTT.

This clonotype was counted at least ten times. The chain employs TRBV18 and TRBJ1-5, with TRBD1 as a possible D gene (5 bases). This CDR3 region has 12 residues. Germline values: CDR1 KGHSH, CDR2 LQKENI. V lost 5 bases and J lost 4, with 6 bases in between. CDR3 nucleotides: TGTGCCAGCTCAGGGGCGAATCAGCCCCAGCATTTT. Translating gives CASSGANQPQHF.

This clonotype was seen ten or more times. The chain links TRBV29-1 to TRBJ1-5, with TRBD1 as a possible D gene (6 bases). Looked up from germline, CDR1 is SQVTM and CDR2 is ANQGSEA. This CDR3 is built from 13 residues. V was clipped by 4 bases and J by 5 bases, with 12 bases between them. The CDR3 sequence is CSVVSGAHQPQHF. CDR3 coding DNA: TGCAGCGTTGTTTCAGGGGCCCATCAGCCCCAGCATTTT. Looking up the rest from reference TRBV29-1 and TRBJ1-5 gives the full variable domain: SAVISQKPSRDICQRGTSLTIQCQVDSQVTMMFWYRQQPGQSLTLIATANQGSEATYESGFVIDKFPISRPNLTFSTLTVSNMSPEDSSIYLCSVVSGAHQPQHFGDGTRLSIL.

This clonotype was counted only a few times. The V gene is TRBV18, the J gene TRBJ1-1; D unclear. The CDR3 sequence is 13 residues long. V lost 1 base, J lost 7 bases, and 10 bases lay in between. CDR1 and CDR2 (germline): KGHSH, LQKENI. The CDR3 region is CASSPLLGDEAFF. The CDR3 bases are TGTGCCAGCTCACCACTCCTCGGGGATGAAGCTTTCTTT.

This sequence joins TRBV29-1 and TRBJ1-5; 9 bases agree with TRBD1. Losses at the gene ends were 6 bases for V and 8 bases for J; bases not matched to a gene: 5. Germline V gene sequence: CDR1 SQVTM, CDR2 ANQGSEA. The CDR3 has 12 amino acids. CDR3 protein: CSVGTGNKPQHF. The CDR3 DNA reads TGCAGCGTCGGGACAGGGAACAAGCCCCAGCATTTT.

This clonotype has only a few counts. The chain links TRBV11-2 to TRBJ2-6; D gene uncertain. Between the trimmed V and J ends, which lost 0 bases and 4 bases, there was a span of 1 base. The CDR3 runs 13 residues. CDR1 is SGHAT and CDR2 is FQNNGV in the germline V gene. For the CDR3, the DNA is TGTGCCAGCAGCTTAGAGGGGGCCAACGTCCTGACTTTC. It specifies CASSLEGANVLTF.

In this sample, this clonotype turned up a few times. This rearrangement joins TRBV5-1 to TRBJ2-3; TRBD2 is a possible D gene (5 bases). V lost 4 bases to trimming and J lost 4 bases, with 19 bases between them. Germline V gene sequence: CDR1 SGHRS, CDR2 YFSETQ. This CDR3 comprises 16 residues. CDR3 sequence reads: CASSVDLGSSSDTQYF. The DNA for the CDR3 is TGCGCCAGCAGCGTGGACCTTGGGTCTAGCTCAGATACGCAGTATTTT.

This clonotype came up many times. The CDR3, as DNA: TGCAGTGCTAGCCCCAGCCGGTTGATAGATACGCAGTATTTT. It is translated as CSASPSRLIDTQYF. V is TRBV20-1 and J is TRBJ2-3; D is unclear. V was trimmed by 3 bases and J by 5 bases, leaving 15 bases between them. CDR1 and CDR2 (germline): DFQATT, SNEGSKA (reference sequence). The CDR3 loop spans 14 amino acids.

This clonotype was observed a few times. The CDR3 region has the DNA TGCGCCAGCAGCCAGGGACAGGGGCTGTTCGAAAAACTGTTTTTT. It specifies CASSQGQGLFEKLFF. This chain links TRBV4-1 with TRBJ1-4, with 10 bases fitting TRBD1. Germline values: CDR1 MGHRA, CDR2 YSYEKL. V dropped 3 bases and J dropped 8; count of bases not matched to a gene: 6. The CDR3 is made up of 15 amino acids.

The chain joins TRBV4-1 to TRBJ2-7, with 7 bases aligning to TRBD2. The V gene's germline CDR1 is MGHRA and CDR2 YSYEKL. V shed 0 bases, J shed 5 bases, and the junction held 1 base outside the gene matches. The CDR3 totals 13 residues. CDR3 loop: CASSQDRGDEQYV. CDR3 nucleotides: TGCGCCAGCAGCCAAGATCGGGGGGACGAGCAGTACGTC.

The chain is built from TRBV7-2 and TRBJ1-2; 7 bases are a match to TRBD1. Germline values: CDR1 SGHTA, CDR2 FQGNSA. V lost 5 bases to trimming and J lost 5 bases; unmatched junction nucleotides: 11. CDR3 length equals 15 residues. This CDR3 is CASSRDQGVGYGYTF. The CDR3 DNA reads TGTGCCAGCAGCCGAGACCAGGGGGTTGGGTATGGCTACACCTTC.

This clonotype has a handful of counts. In DNA, the CDR3 is TGCGCCAGCAGTGTATACCGGGACAGGGTCGCCACCGGGGAGCTGTTTTTT. It translates to CASSVYRDRVATGELFF. The rearrangement uses TRBV10-1 and TRBJ2-2, with TRBD1 matching over 9 bases. Germline V gene lookup returns CDR1 WNHNN and CDR2 SYGVQD (reference sequence). The V segment lost 4 bases and the J segment 4 bases; nucleotides outside the gene matches: 10. The CDR3 contains 17 residues.

This clonotype has more than one count but fewer than ten. The V and J genes are TRBV2 and TRBJ2-7; D is unresolved. This CDR3 has 13 amino acids. V lost 7 bases and J 0 bases, leaving 10 bases between the germline ends. Germline V lookup: CDR1 SNHLY, CDR2 FYNNEI. CDR3 nucleotide sequence: TGTGCCAGCAAGGCACTTTCCTCCTACGAGCAGTACTTC. Its protein is CASKALSSYEQYF.

This clonotype has ten or more counts. J is TRBJ1-1 and V is TRBV7-3; 8 nucleotides agree with TRBD1. Germline CDR1 SGHTA, CDR2 FQGTGA. After removal of 5 bases from V and 9 bases from J, the junction contained 8 bases not matched to a gene. The CDR3 sequence is 13 residues long. CDR3 amino acids: CASSLGTGGKAFF. CDR3 nucleotide sequence: TGTGCCAGCAGCCTAGGGACAGGCGGAAAAGCTTTCTTT. The full variable domain, rest sourced from reference TRBV7-3 and TRBJ1-1, is GAGVSQTPSNKVTEKGKYVELRCDPISGHTALYWYRQSLGQGPEFLIYFQGTGAADDSGLPNDRFFAVRPEGSVSTLKIQRTERGDSAVYLCASSLGTGGKAFFGQGTRLTVV.

This clonotype appeared many times. The rearrangement uses TRBV5-1 and TRBJ1-1; 9 bases align to TRBD1. This CDR3 is built from 14 residues. V gave up 4 bases and J gave up 8 bases; unmatched junction bases: 9. The germline gives CDR1 SGHRS, CDR2 YFSETQ. Written as DNA, the CDR3 is TGCGCCAGCAGCGCCAATTCTGGACAGGGGGAAGCTTTCTTT. Its translation: CASSANSGQGEAFF.

The V gene is TRBV30, the J gene TRBJ1-5; 10 bases line up with TRBD1. Germline CDR1 and CDR2: GTSNPN and SVGIG (reference sequence). The CDR3 runs 16 residues. J was trimmed by 7 bases and V by 0 bases; bases with no gene match: 9. The CDR3 loop is CAWSVQGQGGTQPQHF. The CDR3 nucleotides read TGTGCCTGGAGTGTACAAGGACAGGGGGGTACGCAGCCCCAGCATTTT. Looking up the rest from reference TRBV30 and TRBJ1-5 gives the full variable domain: SQTIHQWPATLVQPVGSPLSLECTVEGTSNPNLYWYRQAAGRGLQLLFYSVGIGQISSEVPQNLSASRPQDRQFILSSKKLLLSDSGFYLCAWSVQGQGGTQPQHFGDGTRLSIL.

This clonotype has a handful of counts. V gene TRBV18 combines with J gene TRBJ1-1; a weak D match, TRBD1 (6 bases). This CDR3 spans 14 amino acids. In germline, CDR1 is KGHSH, CDR2 LQKENI. The ends were cut back, 4 bases at V and 4 bases at J, with 13 bases in the middle. In nucleotides, the CDR3 is TGTGCCAGCTCACGGACAGCCGGAAGCACTGAAGCTTTCTTT. Protein: CASSRTAGSTEAFF. Drawing the rest from reference TRBV18 and TRBJ1-1, the complete variable domain is NAGVMQNPRHLVRRRGQEARLRCSPMKGHSHVYWYRQLPEEGLKFMVYLQKENIIDESGMPKERFSAEFPKEGPSILRIQQVVRGDSAAYFCASSRTAGSTEAFFGQGTRLTVV.

This clonotype was seen only a few times. The rearrangement joins TRBV7-2 to TRBJ1-3; D remains ambiguous. CDR1 and CDR2 (germline): SGHTA, FQGNSA. CDR3 length: 14 amino acids. V was shortened by 5 bases and J by 2 bases, with 10 bases between the two germline ends. The CDR3: CASSLVAAGNTIYF. The DNA for the CDR3 is TGTGCCAGCAGCCTGGTCGCTGCTGGAAACACCATATATTTT. Complete variable domain (other parts from reference TRBV7-2 and TRBJ1-3): GAGVSQSPSNKVTEKGKDVELRCDPISGHTALYWYRQSLGQGLEFLIYFQGNSAPDKSGLPSDRFSAERTGGSVSTLTIQRTQQEDSAVYLCASSLVAAGNTIYFGEGSWLTVV.

This clonotype has at least ten counts. The gene calls are TRBV5-5 and TRBJ1-1; TRBD1 might be the D (5 bases). Germline CDR1 is SGHKS and CDR2 is YYEKEE (reference sequence). With 4 bases removed from V and 1 base from J, the gap between germline ends came to 8 bases. The CDR3 is 13 residues long. The CDR3 loop reads CASSITGNTEAFF. The CDR3 DNA sequence: TGTGCCAGCAGCATCACAGGGAACACTGAAGCTTTCTTT.

This clonotype appeared a few times. The CDR3 sequence is CATRRGETGELFF. DNA for the CDR3: TGTGCCACCAGGAGGGGGGAGACCGGGGAGCTGTTTTTT. This chain connects TRBV24-1 to TRBJ2-2; D may match TRBD1 or TRBD2 (6 bases each). CDR1 and CDR2 (germline): KGHDR, SFDVKD. Trimming took off 7 bases at V and 5 bases at J, with 10 bases between the two ends. The CDR3 covers 13 residues.

This clonotype appeared a few times. The chain combines TRBV24-1 with TRBJ2-1, with D perhaps TRBD1 (5 bases). The CDR3 contains 15 residues. Trimming stripped 4 bases from V and 3 bases from J, with 12 bases between. Germline values: CDR1 KGHDR, CDR2 SFDVKD. This CDR3 reads CATSDPQGFYNEQFF. The CDR3 coding sequence is TGTGCCACCAGTGACCCCCAGGGCTTCTACAATGAGCAGTTCTTC.

This clonotype was seen repeatedly, ten times or more. The chain employs TRBV24-1 and TRBJ2-1; either TRBD1 or TRBD2 may supply D (5 bases each). CDR3 length: 14 amino acids. Germline loops: CDR1 KGHDR, CDR2 SFDVKD. The ends were cut back, 9 bases at V and 0 bases at J, with 11 bases in the middle. The CDR3 DNA is TGTGCCACCGGGGACCGCAGCTCCTACAATGAGCAGTTCTTC. This encodes CATGDRSSYNEQFF.